Presented here are 18 T cell receptor beta chains from one specimen sequenced in a study of monozygotic twins with inflammatory bowel disease (dated by TCRdb to the late 2010s). Libraries came from 5' RACE. For sequencing, an Illumina HiSeq 2500 was employed. With the reads reprocessed by TCRdb, a single entry stands for each CDR3 protein sequence and no DNA is reported. This sample's table carries 150,000 to 200,000 distinct CDR3 sequences. Under 3.5% of the sample comes from the top ten. The sequenced material came from blood. These receptors originate from a human donor with ulcerative colitis or Crohn's disease, or a healthy co-twin of an affected twin (not recorded which).

CDR3 residues: CASSLSPAMNTEAFF. The genes are TRBV7-3 and TRBJ1-1. Per germline, CDR1 SGHTA and CDR2 FQGTGA. This CDR3 has 15 amino acids.

This CDR3 is CASSHNGNEVGELFF. The rearrangement uses TRBV5-1 and TRBJ2-2; no DNA is available, so the TRBD2 call from TCRdb remains unchecked. The V gene's germline CDR1 is SGHRS and CDR2 YFSETQ. This CDR3 comprises 15 residues.

V is TRBV5-6 and J is TRBJ2-5; TCRdb picks TRBD1, but there is no DNA to check that call. From germline, CDR1 is SGHDT and CDR2 YYEEEE. The length of the CDR3 is 15 residues. This CDR3 is CASSFLLGGEETQYF.

The rearrangement joins TRBV29-1 to TRBJ2-1; the D call from TCRdb, TRBD2, cannot be confirmed without DNA. Germline CDR1 is SQVTM and CDR2 is ANQGSEA. The CDR3 spans 14 residues. The CDR3 loop reads CSVLTSGKDNEQFF.

The chain recombines TRBV5-1 with TRBJ1-6; checking the TCRdb D call of TRBD1 is not possible without DNA. CDR1 and CDR2 from the germline V gene are SGHRS and YFSETQ. The CDR3 consists of 14 residues. CDR3 loop: CASSPTDRGSPLHF.

The chain is built from TRBV28 and TRBJ2-7; TCRdb's D gene call, TRBD1, goes unchecked for lack of DNA. From germline, CDR1 is MDHEN and CDR2 SYDVKM. The CDR3 is 17 residues long. The CDR3 region is CASSLPKYPGQGYEQYF.

The chain recombines TRBV14 with TRBJ2-7; as DNA is missing, the TRBD2 call by TCRdb cannot be tested. The CDR3 has 18 amino acids. From germline, CDR1 is SGHDN and CDR2 FVKESK. The CDR3 loop is CASSLLVTGGTFSYEQYF.

This sequence joins TRBV11-3 and TRBJ2-2; TCRdb gives TRBD2 as the D gene, but with no DNA this cannot be confirmed. Germline V gene lookup returns CDR1 SGHNT and CDR2 YENEEA. The CDR3 is made up of 15 amino acids. CDR3 protein: CASSQSGTNTGELFF.

V gene TRBV11-2 combines with J gene TRBJ2-7; TCRdb selects TRBD1, and the lack of DNA leaves this call unchecked. This CDR3 spans 17 amino acids. Germline V lookup: CDR1 SGHAT, CDR2 FQNNGV. The CDR3 sequence: CASSSRFIWQGAYEQYF.

This CDR3 reads CSASGLTGGAKNIQYF. This chain uses TRBV20-1 with TRBJ2-4; TCRdb picks TRBD1, but there is no DNA to check that call. Germline values: CDR1 DFQATT, CDR2 SNEGSKA (reference sequence). The CDR3 sequence is 16 residues long.

V usage is TRBV20-1 and J usage is TRBJ2-5; there is no DNA to check the TCRdb D call of TRBD1. The CDR3 spans 13 residues. CDR1 is DFQATT and CDR2 is SNEGSKA in the germline V gene (reference sequence). CDR3 loop: CSARAGGRETQYF.

V and J are TRBV19 and TRBJ2-1; absent DNA, TCRdb's TRBD1 call cannot be checked. In germline, CDR1 is LNHDA, CDR2 SQIVND (reference sequence). The CDR3 runs to 14 residues. The chain's CDR3 is CASSGDWGYDEQFF.

The genes are TRBV20-1 and TRBJ2-3; the D gene TCRdb calls, TRBD2, cannot be checked with no DNA. This CDR3 spans 17 amino acids. Germline lookup yields CDR1 DFQATT and CDR2 SNEGSKA (reference sequence). Here the CDR3 reads CSASGRARESQTDTQYF.

The V and J genes are TRBV5-1 and TRBJ2-7; absent DNA, TCRdb's TRBD2 call cannot be checked. Germline CDR1 reads SGHRS; CDR2 reads YFSETQ. The CDR3 has 15 residues. The CDR3 sequence: CASSLKLAGGGEQYF.

This chain uses TRBV5-1 with TRBJ2-5; TCRdb designates TRBD1, a call that cannot be tested without DNA. The CDR3 has 13 residues. CDR1 and CDR2 (germline): SGHRS, YFSETQ. The CDR3 region is CASKGQEGETQYF.

V and J are TRBV5-5 and TRBJ2-5; the TRBD1 assignment by TCRdb is unverifiable without DNA. Germline V gene lookup returns CDR1 SGHKS and CDR2 YYEKEE (reference sequence). The CDR3 has 14 amino acids. The chain's CDR3 is CASSLETGKETQYF.

The chain has TRBV12-3 or TRBV12-4 and TRBJ1-1; TCRdb proposes TRBD1, but this gene call is untestable without DNA. There are 15 residues in the CDR3. The CDR3 protein is CASSSAGGMGAEAFF.

The V and J genes are TRBV3-1 and TRBJ1-2. The germline V gene encodes CDR1 LGHDT and CDR2 YNNKEL (reference sequence). CDR3 length: 14 residues. The CDR3: CASSQDPGLYGYTF.